Here is one T cell receptor beta chain with its context. Its antigen is not known. The CDR3 loop spans 14 amino acids. The germline V gene has CDR1 SGDLS and CDR2 YYNGEE. Trimming shortened V by 4 bases and J by 1 base, and 11 bases separated the two germline ends. These data originate in a study of OX40 agonist ivuxolimab in advanced cancers. Sequenced by immunoSEQ multiplex PCR; TCRdb stores in-frame clones only, minus some. The table has around 77,000 clones, 75% to 90% seen once. Study-wide results and caveats: Expanded peripheral T cells had an undetermined antigen specificity. In the 0.1-3.0 mg/kg groups, partial responders showed among the lowest expansion.

The clonotype was recovered from an adult with an advanced solid tumor such as melanoma, head and neck, liver or kidney cancer. Sequenced here: CD4+ or CD8+ T cells sorted from blood, sampled in a trial of the OX40 agonist ivuxolimab. The genes are TRBV9 and TRBJ2-5, with D possibly TRBD2 on 5 matching bases. CDR3 sequence: CASSPAGFQETQYF. The CDR3 DNA reads TGTGCCAGCAGCCCCGCGGGTTTCCAAGAGACCCAGTACTTC.